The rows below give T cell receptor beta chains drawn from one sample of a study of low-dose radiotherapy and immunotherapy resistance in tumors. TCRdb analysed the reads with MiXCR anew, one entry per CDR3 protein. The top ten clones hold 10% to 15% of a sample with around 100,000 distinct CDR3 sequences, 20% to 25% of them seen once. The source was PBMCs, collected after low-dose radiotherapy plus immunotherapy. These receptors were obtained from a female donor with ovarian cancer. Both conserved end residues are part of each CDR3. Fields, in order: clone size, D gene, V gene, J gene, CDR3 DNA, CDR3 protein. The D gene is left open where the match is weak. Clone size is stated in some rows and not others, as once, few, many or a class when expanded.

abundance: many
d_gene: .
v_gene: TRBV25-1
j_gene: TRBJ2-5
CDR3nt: TGTGCCAGCAGTGAACCGGGCCTGGGGGTGGAGACCCAGTACTTC
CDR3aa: CASSEPGLGVETQYF

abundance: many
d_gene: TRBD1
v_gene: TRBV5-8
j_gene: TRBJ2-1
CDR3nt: TGTGCCAGCAGCTTCGGGACAGGGAATTTGCAGTTCTTC
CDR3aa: CASSFGTGNLQFF

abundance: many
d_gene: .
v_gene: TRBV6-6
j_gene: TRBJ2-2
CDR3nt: TGTGCCAGCAGTTACTCGAGAGGGGTTGACACCGGGGAGCTGTTTTTT
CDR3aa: CASSYSRGVDTGELFF

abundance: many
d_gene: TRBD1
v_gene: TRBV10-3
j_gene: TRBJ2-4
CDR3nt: TGTGCCATCAGTTCCGACAGGGATGACAAAAACATTCAGTACTTC
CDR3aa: CAISSDRDDKNIQYF

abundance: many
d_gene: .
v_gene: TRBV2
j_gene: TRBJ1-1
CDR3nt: TGTGCCAGCAGGTCCCAGGCTGATCCGAACACTGAAGCTTTCTTT
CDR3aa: CASRSQADPNTEAFF

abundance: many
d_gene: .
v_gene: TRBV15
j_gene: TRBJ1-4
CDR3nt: TGTGCCACCAGCAGAGATTGGGGGCCACAAGACTTT
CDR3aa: CATSRDWGPQDF

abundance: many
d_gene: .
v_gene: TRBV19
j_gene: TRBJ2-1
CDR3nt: TGTGCCAGTAGTACACGATTTCACCGGGACCTTCTCCGGGGTGGGAATGAGCAGTTCTTC
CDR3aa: CASSTRFHRDLLRGGNEQFF

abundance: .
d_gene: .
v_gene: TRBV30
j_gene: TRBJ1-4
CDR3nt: TGTGCCTGGAGTCCGGGGGAGGTAACTAATGAAAAACTGTTTTTT
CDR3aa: CAWSPGEVTNEKLFF

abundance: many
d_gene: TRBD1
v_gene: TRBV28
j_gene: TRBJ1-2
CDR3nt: TGTGCCAGCACCCCAGGGGGGTATGGCTACACCTTC
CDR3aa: CASTPGGYGYTF

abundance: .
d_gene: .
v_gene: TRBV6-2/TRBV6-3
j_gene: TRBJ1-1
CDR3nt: TGTGCCAGCAGCCGAGGACCGTCGGTGAACACTGAAGCTTTCTTT
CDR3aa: CASSRGPSVNTEAFF

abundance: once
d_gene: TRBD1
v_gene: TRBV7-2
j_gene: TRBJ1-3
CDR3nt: TGTGCCAGCAGCCCCCTGGGCGGACAGGAACGAAACACCATATATTTT
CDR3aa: CASSPLGGQERNTIYF